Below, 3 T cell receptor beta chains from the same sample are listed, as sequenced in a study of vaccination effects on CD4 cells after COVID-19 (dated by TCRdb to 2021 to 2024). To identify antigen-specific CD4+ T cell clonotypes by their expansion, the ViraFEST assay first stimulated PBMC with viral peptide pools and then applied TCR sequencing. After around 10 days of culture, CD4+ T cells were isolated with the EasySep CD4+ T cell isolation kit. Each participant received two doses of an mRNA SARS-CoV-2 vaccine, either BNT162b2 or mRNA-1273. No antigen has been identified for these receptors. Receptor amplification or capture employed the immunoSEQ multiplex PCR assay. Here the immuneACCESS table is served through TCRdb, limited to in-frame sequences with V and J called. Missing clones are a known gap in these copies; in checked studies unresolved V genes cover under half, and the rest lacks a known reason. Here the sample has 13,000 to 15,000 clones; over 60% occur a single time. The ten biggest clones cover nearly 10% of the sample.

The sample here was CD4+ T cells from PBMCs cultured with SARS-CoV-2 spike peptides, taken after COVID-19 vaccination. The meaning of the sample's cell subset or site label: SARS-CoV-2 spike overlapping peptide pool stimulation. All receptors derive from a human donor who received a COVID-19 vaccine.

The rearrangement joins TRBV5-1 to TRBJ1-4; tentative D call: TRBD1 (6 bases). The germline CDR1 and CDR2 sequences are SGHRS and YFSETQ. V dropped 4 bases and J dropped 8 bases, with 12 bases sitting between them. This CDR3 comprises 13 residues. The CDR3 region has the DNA TGCGCCAGCAGCCTGACGGGGACAGAAAAACTGTTTTTT. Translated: CASSLTGTEKLFF.

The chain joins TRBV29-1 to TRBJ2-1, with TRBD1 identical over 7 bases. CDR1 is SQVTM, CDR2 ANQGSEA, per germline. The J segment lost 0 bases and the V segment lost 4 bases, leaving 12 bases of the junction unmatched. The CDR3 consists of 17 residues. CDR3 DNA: TGCAGCGTTGGACAGGGCCCAATAAGGAGCTCCTACAATGAGCAGTTCTTC. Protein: CSVGQGPIRSSYNEQFF.

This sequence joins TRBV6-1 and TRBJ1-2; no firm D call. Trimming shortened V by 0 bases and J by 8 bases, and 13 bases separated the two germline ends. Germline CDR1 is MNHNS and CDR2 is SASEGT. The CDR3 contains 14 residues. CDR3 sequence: CASSEAGRGLGYTF. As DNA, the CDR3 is TGTGCCAGCAGTGAAGCAGGGCGAGGGTTAGGCTACACCTTC.